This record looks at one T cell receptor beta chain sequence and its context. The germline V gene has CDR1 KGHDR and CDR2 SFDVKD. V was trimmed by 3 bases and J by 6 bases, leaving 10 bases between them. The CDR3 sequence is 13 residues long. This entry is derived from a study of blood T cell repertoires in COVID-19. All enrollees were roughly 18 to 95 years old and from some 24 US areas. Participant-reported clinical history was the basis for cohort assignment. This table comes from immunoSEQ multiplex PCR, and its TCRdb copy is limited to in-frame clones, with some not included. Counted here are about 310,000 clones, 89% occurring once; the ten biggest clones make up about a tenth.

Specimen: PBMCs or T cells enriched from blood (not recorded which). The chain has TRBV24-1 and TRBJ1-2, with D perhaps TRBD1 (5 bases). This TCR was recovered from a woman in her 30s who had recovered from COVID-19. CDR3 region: CATSDRTFDGYTF. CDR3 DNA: TGTGCCACCAGTGATCGGACATTCGATGGCTACACCTTC.